This T cell receptor beta chain is from a study of cytomegalovirus exposure and HLA in healthy donors. Study results and limitations: Earlier findings revealed that most TCR beta V segments proved productive either about 90% or about 30% of the time. Reported findings show TCR beta sequences accurately forecast HLA-A and HLA-B alleles in most subjects.

Worth noting for this clone: Its specificity is not known.

PCR used 60 Vbeta primers and 13 Jbeta primers. Only in-frame clones appear in the TCRdb table, and some are missing; sequencing was by immunoSEQ multiplex PCR. In all, the sample yields about 110,000 clones. The CDR3 sequence is 15 residues long. Per the germline V gene, CDR1 is SGHAT and CDR2 is FQNNGV. J was trimmed by 3 bases and V by 5 bases; bases with no gene match: 6. There were likely unrecorded immune exposures, though donors were nominally healthy when sampled. This clonotype was obtained from a man aged 35-49 years in good health and CMV-seropositive. The sequenced sample consisted of PBMCs. The chain carries TRBV11-2 and TRBJ1-3; TRBD1 matches at 8 bases. The CDR3 DNA follows: TGTGCCAGCAGCCCGACCAGGGGGCTTGGAAACACCATATATTTT. Residues: CASSPTRGLGNTIYF.